This T cell receptor beta chain was recorded in a study of CD8 T cells in ankylosing spondylitis. Study findings and constraints: As for the disease-linked clones, they showed a CD8+ phenotype and occurred at relatively low frequencies in peripheral blood. Apparently characteristic of ankylosing spondylitis blood was a TCR beta motif (fewer than 10 highly homologous variants). Clones tied to disease were said to be significantly enriched in matched ankylosing spondylitis synovial fluid.

CDR3 length equals 13 residues. Per germline, CDR1 ENHRY and CDR2 SYGVKD. V trimming: 7 bases; J trimming: 0 bases; junction bases outside the gene matches: 1. Researchers built TCR beta libraries using quantitative 5'-RACE with molecular barcodes. TCRdb analysed the 5' RACE reads with MiXCR anew, one entry per CDR3 protein. Of about 250,000 distinct CDR3 sequences listed, 8% to 9% are singletons. This clonotype was observed many times. Antigen specificity is unknown. The clonotype originates from a female donor with ankylosing spondylitis or in good health (not recorded which). The gene calls are TRBV10-3 and TRBJ2-3, with 7 bases aligning to TRBD1. The sequenced material came from blood, either unsorted or a sorted T cell fraction (not recorded which). Here the CDR3 DNA reads TGTGCCATCATGGGACAGAGCACAGATACGCAGTATTTT. Amino acid sequence: CAIMGQSTDTQYF.